This TCR beta chain is drawn from a study of cytomegalovirus exposure and HLA in healthy donors. Points from the study as a whole: With high specificity and sensitivity, the classifier reportedly diagnosed cytomegalovirus status.

The donors formed part of the roughly 120-subject validation cohort, distinct from the roughly 630-subject first cohort. Using immunoSEQ multiplex PCR, the repertoire was profiled, and TCRdb retains in-frame clones only, with some absent. The table shows 110,000 to 150,000 clones, with roughly 89% occurring only once. Concerning this clone: The antigen remains undetermined.

V was cut by 5 bases and J by 0 bases, with 14 bases left in between. The CDR3 sequence is 15 residues long. Germline CDR1 is PRHDT and CDR2 is FYEKMQ (reference sequence). The sample consisted of PBMCs. This chain links TRBV13 with TRBJ2-7; maybe TRBD1 (5 bases). The receptor was derived from a woman in her late teens or twenties in good health and CMV-seropositive. The DNA of the CDR3 is TGTGCCAGCAGCACCAAGGGGTCGATCTCCTACGAGCAGTACTTC. Its protein product is CASSTKGSISYEQYF.